The 15 T cell receptor beta chains below were found in one sample sequenced in a study of blood T cells in healthy people across ages. With a J-beta primer mix and a sample-barcoded 5' primer, a second PCR ran 7 to 11 cycles. TCRdb fed the 5' RACE reads into MiXCR, producing one record per CDR3 protein. The table includes about 1.4 million distinct CDR3 sequences, roughly 59% detected once. Sequencing was performed on blood. These receptors were obtained from a man aged 18 to 29 in good health.

V gene TRBV28 combines with J gene TRBJ2-3, with D perhaps assigned TRBD1 or TRBD2 (5 bases each). Germline CDR1 and CDR2: MDHEN and SYDVKM. Trimming took off 6 bases at V and 5 bases at J, with 21 bases between the two ends. The CDR3 covers 16 residues. For the CDR3, the DNA is TGTGCCAGCAGCTCCCCACGGGGCAGGGTGGTAGATACGCAGTATTTT. This encodes CASSSPRGRVVDTQYF.

The chain uses TRBV7-9 and TRBJ1-4; perhaps TRBD1 as D (6 bases). This CDR3 has 16 amino acids. The ends were cut back, 6 bases at V and 0 bases at J, with 14 bases in the middle. The germline V gene encodes CDR1 SEHNR and CDR2 FQNEAQ (reference sequence). CDR3 in amino acids: CASSSGTLATNEKLFF. In DNA form, the CDR3 reads TGTGCCAGCAGTTCCGGGACACTTGCAACTAATGAAAAACTGTTTTTT. Full variable domain (missing parts from reference TRBV7-9 and TRBJ1-4): DTGVSQNPRHKITKRGQNVTFRCDPISEHNRLYWYRQTLGQGPEFLTYFQNEAQLEKSRLLSDRFSAERPKGSFSTLEIQRTEQGDSAMYLCASSSGTLATNEKLFFGSGTQLSVL.

This clonotype was counted a few times. The gene calls are TRBV4-1 and TRBJ2-3; no clear D. The CDR3 runs to 15 residues. V lost 4 bases, J lost 0 bases, and 11 bases lay in between. Per germline, CDR1 MGHRA and CDR2 YSYEKL. CDR3 amino acids: CASSPLPRSTDTQYF. CDR3 DNA sequence: TGCGCCAGCAGCCCGCTACCCCGGAGCACAGATACGCAGTATTTT.

The chain recombines TRBV6-5 with TRBJ2-5; 11 nucleotides agree with TRBD1. J lost 11 bases, V lost 6 bases, and 8 bases had no gene match. CDR3 size: 13 residues. Per the germline V gene, CDR1 is MNHEY and CDR2 is SVGAGI. The CDR3, as DNA: TGTGCCAGCAGCAAGGACAGGGGGCTAGAGCAGTACTTC. Translated: CASSKDRGLEQYF.

There are a few counts of this clonotype. This sequence joins TRBV28 and TRBJ2-7, with D possibly matching TRBD2 (5 bases). This CDR3 is 14 amino acids long. Trimming stripped 2 bases from V and 1 base from J, with 9 bases between. The germline gives CDR1 MDHEN, CDR2 SYDVKM. In DNA, the CDR3 is TGTGCCAGCAGTTTACGGCTAGCTTCCTACGAGCAGTACTTC. This codes for CASSLRLASYEQYF.

This chain links TRBV6-5 with TRBJ1-1; D is undetermined. Germline assignment: CDR1 MNHEY and CDR2 SVGAGI. Trimming cost V 7 bases and J 7 bases, with 19 bases left between them. The CDR3 has 14 residues. The CDR3 DNA reads TGTGCCAGCACCATATATGCAGGCGCCCTTGAAGCTTTCTTT. As protein: CASTIYAGALEAFF.

The chain recombines TRBV5-6 with TRBJ1-5, with 7 bases identical to TRBD1. Unmatched junction bases numbered 13, after V lost 2 bases and J lost 2 bases. This CDR3 spans 18 amino acids. Germline assignment: CDR1 SGHDT and CDR2 YYEEEE. As DNA, the CDR3 is TGTGCCAGCAGCTTTGGGGGGGAGGGGGCGCGTGGCAATCAGCCCCAGCATTTT. This sequence encodes CASSFGGEGARGNQPQHF.

The chain is built from TRBV12-3 or TRBV12-4 and TRBJ1-5; TRBD1 agrees at 8 bases. The CDR3 covers 14 residues. Trimming took 5 bases from V and 9 from J; bases not matched to a gene: 9. CDR3 bases: TGTGCCAGCAGTACAGGGGGTGGGGTGGTGCCCCAGCATTTT. Translation: CASSTGGGVVPQHF.

The genes are TRBV5-4 and TRBJ1-6; D uncertain. The CDR3 runs 14 residues. Germline V gene data show CDR1 as SGHNT and CDR2 as YYREEE (reference sequence). V dropped 1 base and J dropped 13 bases, with 15 bases sitting between them. CDR3 in amino acids: CASSLSQAGEPLHF. CDR3 nucleotide sequence: TGTGCCAGCAGCTTGTCCCAGGCTGGAGAGCCCCTCCACTTT. The full variable domain, rest sourced from reference TRBV5-4 and TRBJ1-6, is ETGVTQSPTHLIKTRGQQVTLRCSSQSGHNTVSWYQQALGQGPQFIFQYYREEENGRGNFPPRFSGLQFPNYSSELNVNALELDDSALYLCASSLSQAGEPLHFGNGTRLTVT.

This clonotype was seen a handful of times. J is TRBJ1-2 and V is TRBV6-1, with TRBD1 identical over 10 bases. Unmatched junction bases numbered 7, after V lost 4 bases and J lost 8 bases. The CDR3 is 14 amino acids. Germline loops: CDR1 MNHNS, CDR2 SASEGT. CDR3 amino acids: CASSATGTGVGYTF. The CDR3 coding sequence is TGTGCCAGCAGTGCCACCGGGACAGGGGTCGGCTACACCTTC.

This clonotype was recorded once. The rearrangement joins TRBV2 to TRBJ1-2, with unresolved D. The V gene's germline CDR1 is SNHLY and CDR2 FYNNEI. Trimming took off 3 bases at V and 1 base at J, with 12 bases between the two ends. The CDR3 sequence is 15 residues long. The CDR3 sequence: CASSDYRDFNYGYTF. As DNA, the CDR3 is TGTGCCAGCAGTGACTATAGGGATTTTAACTATGGCTACACCTTC.

The chain combines TRBV7-9 with TRBJ2-1; D uncertain. The CDR3 is 19 residues long. V gave up 1 base and J gave up 0 bases, with 19 bases separating them. Looked up from germline, CDR1 is SEHNR and CDR2 is FQNEAQ (reference sequence). The DNA for the CDR3 is TGTGCCAGCAGCTTAGATATAGTATCTGGTGAGACCTCCTACAATGAGCAGTTCTTC. This sequence encodes CASSLDIVSGETSYNEQFF. The whole variable domain, filled in from reference TRBV7-9 and TRBJ2-1, reads DTGVSQNPRHKITKRGQNVTFRCDPISEHNRLYWYRQTLGQGPEFLTYFQNEAQLEKSRLLSDRFSAERPKGSFSTLEIQRTEQGDSAMYLCASSLDIVSGETSYNEQFFGPGTRLTVL.

The chain joins TRBV12-3 or TRBV12-4 to TRBJ2-1, with TRBD2 matching 7 bases. Trimming cost V 5 bases and J 1 base; bases outside gene matches: 11. This CDR3 comprises 17 residues. The chain's CDR3 is CASSPRGAGISYNEQFF. The CDR3 bases are TGTGCCAGCAGTCCGCGGGGAGCGGGGATATCCTACAATGAGCAGTTCTTC.

This clonotype was found a few times. The chain has TRBV2 and TRBJ1-2, with 7 bases lining up with TRBD1. Trimming cost V 3 bases and J 5 bases; bases outside gene matches: 6. The V gene's germline CDR1 is SNHLY and CDR2 FYNNEI. The CDR3 totals 14 residues. In nucleotides, the CDR3 is TGTGCCAGCAGTGACGGGACAGCTCGATATGGCTACACCTTC. This encodes CASSDGTARYGYTF.

This clonotype was seen a handful of times. This sequence joins TRBV29-1 and TRBJ2-7; TRBD1 might be the D (6 bases). Deletions cut 2 bases from V and 5 bases from J, with 10 bases between. The CDR3 loop spans 12 amino acids. Germline loops: CDR1 SQVTM, CDR2 ANQGSEA. In DNA, the CDR3 is TGCAGCGTTGAAAAGGGACACCACGAGCAGTACTTC. It translates to CSVEKGHHEQYF.